What follows are 30 T cell receptor beta chains derived from one specimen sequenced in a study of cytomegalovirus exposure and HLA in healthy donors. Both 60 Vbeta primers and 13 Jbeta primers went into the PCR. Clones were read by immunoSEQ multiplex PCR, and TCRdb kept only the in-frame ones, dropping some. The table has roughly 170,000 clones, around 84% seen once. Sequenced: PBMCs. Receptors originate from a girl aged 2 to 10 in good health and CMV-seropositive.

The J gene is TRBJ2-5, the V gene TRBV5-1; 11 positions match TRBD1. This CDR3 comprises 15 residues. Per germline, CDR1 SGHRS and CDR2 YFSETQ. V dropped 6 bases and J dropped 4; count of bases not matched to a gene: 8. CDR3 sequence (DNA): TGCGCCAGCAATCTTCGGACAGGGGGCGGAGAGACCCAGTACTTC. It codes for CASNLRTGGGETQYF.

The table lists this clone with a count of one. This chain uses TRBV2 with TRBJ2-5; 7 positions agree with TRBD2. J lost 5 bases, V lost 8 bases, and 11 bases had no gene match. Germline lookup yields CDR1 SNHLY and CDR2 FYNNEI. CDR3 length: 14 amino acids. The CDR3 protein is CASALAVGGETQYF. CDR3 DNA sequence: TGTGCCAGCGCTCTAGCGGTTGGCGGGGAGACCCAGTACTTC.

The gene calls are TRBV28 and TRBJ1-5; 8 nucleotides line up with TRBD1. This CDR3 region has 15 residues. The germline gives CDR1 MDHEN, CDR2 SYDVKM. V lost 4 bases and J lost 6; bases outside the gene matches: 8. In DNA form, the CDR3 reads TGTGCCAGCAGTTCGGGGCAGGGGGCGGTTCAGCCCCAGCATTTT. It specifies CASSSGQGAVQPQHF.

The V call is TRBV10-2, the J call TRBJ2-5, with TRBD1 matching 7 bases. There are 13 residues in the CDR3. Germline CDR1 reads WSHSY; CDR2 reads SAAADI. The V and J ends lost 6 bases and 1 base, in that order; junction bases with no gene match: 2. CDR3 in amino acids: CASRGDSQETQYF. The CDR3 DNA is TGCGCCAGCAGAGGGGACAGCCAAGAGACCCAGTACTTC.

The DNA of the CDR3 is TGTGCCAGCAGTGCTAACACAGATACGCAGTATTTT. Protein product: CASSANTDTQYF. The genes are TRBV2 and TRBJ2-3, with D hard to call. CDR1 and CDR2 from the germline V gene are SNHLY and FYNNEI. The CDR3 covers 12 residues. Trimming cost V 4 bases and J 2 bases, with 4 bases left between them.

The V call is TRBV29-1, the J call TRBJ1-6, with D possibly TRBD1 on 5 matching bases. From germline, CDR1 is SQVTM and CDR2 ANQGSEA. The CDR3 loop spans 14 amino acids. Trimming removed 6 bases from V and 4 bases from J, with 13 bases in between. CDR3 in amino acids: CSVRDSLYNSPLHF. Written as DNA, the CDR3 is TGCAGCGTGCGTGACAGTTTGTATAATTCACCCCTCCACTTT. The variable domain in full, with the rest retrieved from reference TRBV29-1 and TRBJ1-6, is SAVISQKPSRDICQRGTSLTIQCQVDSQVTMMFWYRQQPGQSLTLIATANQGSEATYESGFVIDKFPISRPNLTFSTLTVSNMSPEDSSIYLCSVRDSLYNSPLHFGNGTRLTVT.

V is TRBV6-5 and J is TRBJ2-5; 9 bases are shared with TRBD2. The CDR3 has 16 residues. Germline CDR1 reads MNHEY; CDR2 reads SVGAGI. The V gene end was trimmed by 4 bases and the J gene end by 1 base; junction bases not matched to a gene: 7. The CDR3 DNA is TGTGCCAGCAGTTCCGGGACTAGCAGTGCCCAAGAGACCCAGTACTTC. Its protein is CASSSGTSSAQETQYF.

V gene TRBV28 combines with J gene TRBJ2-7; D call uncertain. From germline, CDR1 is MDHEN and CDR2 SYDVKM. This CDR3 comprises 13 residues. The V end was cut by 7 bases, the J end by 2 bases, with 12 bases between. CDR3 region: CASTPAVPYEQYF. As DNA, the CDR3 is TGTGCCAGCACCCCGGCGGTCCCCTACGAGCAGTACTTC.

CDR3 nucleotides: TGTGCCAGCAGCTCACATTCCGGGACAGAAGCTTTCTTT. Translated, it gives CASSSHSGTEAFF. The V call is TRBV7-3, the J call TRBJ1-1, with a tentative D call TRBD1 (6 bases). The CDR3 totals 13 residues. The germline V gene has CDR1 SGHTA and CDR2 FQGTGA. The V and J ends lost 4 bases and 8 bases respectively, with 14 bases between them.

The V gene is TRBV19, the J gene TRBJ2-7; TRBD2 is a possible D gene (5 bases). The CDR3 contains 14 residues. The germline V and J ends were trimmed by 3 bases and 4 bases, with 13 bases remaining between them. CDR1 and CDR2 from the germline V gene are LNHDA and SQIVND (reference sequence). The CDR3 spells CASSIVGRRYEQYF. The CDR3 DNA follows: TGTGCCAGTAGTATTGTCGGCAGGAGGTACGAGCAGTACTTC.

The chain joins TRBV25-1 to TRBJ1-3, with 9 bases lining up with TRBD1. Germline CDR1 and CDR2: MGHDK and SYGVNS. Trimming took 5 bases from V and 9 from J; bases not matched to a gene: 5. The CDR3 runs 13 residues. DNA for the CDR3: TGTGCCAGCAGTCCCGGGACAGGGACCACCATATATTTT. It encodes CASSPGTGTTIYF. Together with reference TRBV25-1 and TRBJ1-3, the CDR3 gives the full variable domain: EADIYQTPRYLVIGTGKKITLECSQTMGHDKMYWYQQDPGMELHLIHYSYGVNSTEKGDLSSESTVSRIRTEHFPLTLESARPSHTSQYLCASSPGTGTTIYFGEGSWLTVV.

This chain connects TRBV7-8 to TRBJ2-5; the D gene is possibly TRBD1 (5 bases). The J call may be faulty, since TRBJ2-7 better matches the DNA end. This CDR3 has 15 amino acids. The germline V gene encodes CDR1 SGHVS and CDR2 FQNEAQ. The CDR3 is CASSLAPQGHYEQYF. The CDR3 DNA reads as TGTGCCAGCAGCTTAGCTCCCCAGGGCCACTACGAGCAGTACTTC.

This sequence joins TRBV28 and TRBJ1-2, with D possibly TRBD1 on 5 matching bases. Deletions cut 6 bases from V and 6 bases from J, with 14 bases between. The CDR3 sequence is 13 residues long. From germline, CDR1 is MDHEN and CDR2 SYDVKM. CDR3 coding DNA: TGTGCCAGCAGCCCACCAGGGTGGCATGGCTACACCTTC. Translating it yields CASSPPGWHGYTF.

The rearrangement links TRBV28 to TRBJ2-6; perhaps TRBD1 as D (5 bases). This CDR3 has 16 residues. V was clipped by 4 bases and J by 4 bases, with 14 bases between them. Germline CDR1 is MDHEN and CDR2 is SYDVKM. In DNA form, the CDR3 reads TGTGCCAGCAGTTATTATCGCAGGGCAGGGGCCAACGTCCTGACTTTC. Encoded protein: CASSYYRRAGANVLTF.

The rearrangement links TRBV28 to TRBJ1-1, with 11 positions matching TRBD1. The length of the CDR3 is 15 residues. The germline CDR1 and CDR2 sequences are MDHEN and SYDVKM. The V gene end was trimmed by 2 bases and the J gene end by 5 bases; junction bases not matched to a gene: 4. CDR3 bases: TGTGCCAGCAGTTTACGGGGGACAGGGGGAACTGAAGCTTTCTTT. Translating gives CASSLRGTGGTEAFF.

There are a few counts of this clone. V usage is TRBV5-1 and J usage is TRBJ1-6; D uncertain. V lost 4 bases and J lost 12, with 14 bases in between. Germline loops: CDR1 SGHRS, CDR2 YFSETQ. The CDR3 covers 13 residues. CDR3 residues: CASSIESVGPLHF. The CDR3 nucleotides are TGCGCCAGCAGCATCGAATCGGTCGGACCCCTCCACTTT. The full variable domain, in which reference TRBV5-1 and TRBJ1-6 provide the parts outside the CDR3, is KAGVTQTPRYLIKTRGQQVTLSCSPISGHRSVSWYQQTPGQGLQFLFEYFSETQRNKGNFPGRFSGRQFSNSRSEMNVSTLELGDSALYLCASSIESVGPLHFGNGTRLTVT.

The genes are TRBV11-3 and TRBJ2-1; D is perhaps TRBD2 (7 bases). V shed 7 bases and J shed 0 bases, with 16 bases lying between them. Germline assignment: CDR1 SGHNT and CDR2 YENEEA. This CDR3 comprises 16 residues. The CDR3 spells CASNVGGQTSYNEQFF. In DNA form, the CDR3 reads TGTGCCAGCAACGTGGGGGGGCAGACCTCCTACAATGAGCAGTTCTTC. Complete variable domain (other parts from reference TRBV11-3 and TRBJ2-1): EAGVVQSPRYKIIEKKQPVAFWCNPISGHNTLYWYLQNLGQGPELLIRYENEEAVDDSQLPKDRFSAERLKGVDSTLKIQPAELGDSAVYLCASNVGGQTSYNEQFFGPGTRLTVL.

The chain joins TRBV5-1 to TRBJ2-6; 7 nucleotides agree with TRBD1. There are 17 residues in the CDR3. Looked up from germline, CDR1 is SGHRS and CDR2 is YFSETQ. After removal of 0 bases from V and 0 bases from J, the junction contained 3 bases not matched to a gene. The CDR3 is CASSLVTGPSGANVLTF. CDR3 bases: TGCGCCAGCAGCTTGGTGACAGGGCCCTCTGGGGCCAACGTCCTGACTTTC.

This chain joins TRBV6-5 and TRBJ2-3; 7 bases line up with TRBD1. Germline loops: CDR1 MNHEY, CDR2 SVGAGI. Trimming cost V 9 bases and J 2 bases; bases outside gene matches: 5. The CDR3 consists of 13 residues. The CDR3 sequence: CARPTGNTDTQYF. The CDR3 DNA is TGTGCCAGACCGACAGGGAACACAGATACGCAGTATTTT.

The chain combines TRBV7-7 with TRBJ2-2, with TRBD1 identical over 7 bases. The junction had 5 bases not matched to a gene; V was cut back by 1 base and J by 6 bases. There are 15 residues in the CDR3. Germline V gene data show CDR1 as SSHAT and CDR2 as FNYEAQ (reference sequence). CDR3 coding DNA: TGTGCCAGCAGCTTAGACCAGGGGGTCGCCGGGGAGCTGTTTTTT. Protein product: CASSLDQGVAGELFF.

The rearrangement joins TRBV29-1 to TRBJ2-3, with a possible D match to TRBD2 (5 bases). The ends were cut back, 3 bases at V and 11 bases at J, with 12 bases in the middle. The CDR3 sequence is 11 residues long. Germline V gives CDR1 SQVTM, CDR2 ANQGSEA. The DNA of the CDR3 is TGCAGCGTTGACCGGGCCGGAGGGCAGTATTTT. Protein sequence: CSVDRAGGQYF.

The chain combines TRBV10-3 with TRBJ2-1, with D possibly TRBD2 on 6 matching bases. The CDR3 contains 19 residues. Germline V gene sequence: CDR1 ENHRY, CDR2 SYGVKD. V was trimmed by 3 bases and J by 4 bases, leaving 25 bases between them. Here the CDR3 DNA reads TGTGCCATCAGTGACTTAGCTCCTTTGGTCGCCGGAGGGTACAATGAGCAGTTCTTC. It translates to CAISDLAPLVAGGYNEQFF.

The rearrangement uses TRBV10-2 and TRBJ1-1; weak D call: TRBD1 (5 bases). Trimming removed 0 bases from V and 8 bases from J, with 7 bases in between. CDR1 and CDR2 (germline): WSHSY, SAAADI. This CDR3 region has 12 residues. CDR3 bases: TGCGCCAGCAGTGAGTCAGGGGTGGAAGCTTTCTTT. Translating it yields CASSESGVEAFF.

This clone was observed a handful of times. The V call is TRBV4-1, the J call TRBJ2-7; 9 nucleotides agree with TRBD1. The V gene's germline CDR1 is MGHRA and CDR2 YSYEKL. The CDR3 consists of 18 residues. V dropped 1 base and J dropped 2; count of bases not matched to a gene: 12. CDR3 residues: CASSQVGQGLRRPYEQYF. In DNA, the CDR3 is TGCGCCAGCAGCCAAGTAGGACAGGGGCTTCGGAGACCCTACGAGCAGTACTTC.

V usage is TRBV7-3 and J usage is TRBJ2-1; 10 bases fit TRBD2. The CDR3 sequence is 16 residues long. The V and J ends lost 5 bases and 1 base, in that order; junction bases with no gene match: 5. Germline CDR1 and CDR2: SGHTA and FQGTGA. The CDR3 here is CASSRLTSGSYNEQFF. In DNA form, the CDR3 reads TGTGCCAGCAGCCGCCTGACTAGCGGGTCCTACAATGAGCAGTTCTTC.

The chain employs TRBV28 and TRBJ1-5; a possible D gene is TRBD1 (6 bases). The germline CDR1 and CDR2 sequences are MDHEN and SYDVKM. The CDR3 consists of 15 residues. Trimming left V 8 bases short and J 0 bases short, with 14 bases between. The CDR3 protein is CASLGGGHSNQPQHF. The CDR3 DNA sequence: TGTGCCAGCCTTGGGGGGGGCCATAGCAATCAGCCCCAGCATTTT. The variable domain in full, completed from reference TRBV28 and TRBJ1-5, reads DVKVTQSSRYLVKRTGEKVFLECVQDMDHENMFWYRQDPGLGLRLIYFSYDVKMKEKGDIPEGYSVSREKKERFSLILESASTNQTSMYLCASLGGGHSNQPQHFGDGTRLSIL.

This rearrangement joins TRBV5-6 to TRBJ2-7, with D tentatively TRBD1 (5 bases). CDR1 and CDR2 from the germline V gene are SGHDT and YYEEEE. Trimming shortened V by 9 bases and J by 6 bases, and 16 bases separated the two germline ends. This CDR3 has 12 amino acids. The CDR3 is CATSQGVSEQYF. The DNA of the CDR3 is TGTGCCACTTCCCAGGGCGTATCCGAGCAGTACTTC.

The chain carries TRBV5-6 and TRBJ2-7; D remains unclear. The CDR3 extends over 11 amino acids. From germline, CDR1 is SGHDT and CDR2 YYEEEE. V was trimmed by 5 bases and J by 4 bases, leaving 7 bases between them. The CDR3 bases are TGTGCCAGCAGTACAGAATACGAGCAGTACTTC. Its translation is CASSTEYEQYF. Full variable domain (rest looked up from reference TRBV5-6 and TRBJ2-7): DAGVTQSPTHLIKTRGQQVTLRCSPKSGHDTVSWYQQALGQGPQFIFQYYEEEERQRGNFPDRFSGHQFPNYSSELNVNALLLGDSALYLCASSTEYEQYFGPGTRLTVT.

V and J are TRBV29-1 and TRBJ1-2, with TRBD1 identical over 12 bases. J lost 3 bases, V lost 6 bases, and 8 bases had no gene match. This CDR3 has 15 amino acids. The germline V gene encodes CDR1 SQVTM and CDR2 ANQGSEA. This chain's CDR3 is CSVGTGGIGDYGYTF. The CDR3 DNA follows: TGCAGCGTCGGGACAGGGGGCATTGGTGACTATGGCTACACCTTC.

This CDR3 is CASSPGGNTEAFF. In DNA form, the CDR3 reads TGTGCCAGCTCACCGGGGGGAAACACTGAAGCTTTCTTT. V and J are TRBV18 and TRBJ1-1; weak D call: TRBD1 (5 bases). The CDR3 is 13 amino acids. The germline V gene has CDR1 KGHSH and CDR2 LQKENI. V was clipped by 3 bases and J by 2 bases, with 7 bases between them.